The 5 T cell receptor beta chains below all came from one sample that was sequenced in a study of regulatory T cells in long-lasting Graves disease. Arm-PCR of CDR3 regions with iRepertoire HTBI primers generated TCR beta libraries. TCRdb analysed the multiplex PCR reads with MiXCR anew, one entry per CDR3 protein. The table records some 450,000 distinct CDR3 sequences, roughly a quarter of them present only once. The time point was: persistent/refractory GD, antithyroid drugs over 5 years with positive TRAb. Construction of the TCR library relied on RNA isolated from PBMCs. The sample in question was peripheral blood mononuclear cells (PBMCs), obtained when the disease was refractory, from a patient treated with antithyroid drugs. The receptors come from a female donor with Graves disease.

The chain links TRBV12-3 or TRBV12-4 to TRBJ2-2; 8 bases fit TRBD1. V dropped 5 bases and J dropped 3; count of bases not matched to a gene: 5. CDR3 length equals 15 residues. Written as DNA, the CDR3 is TGTGCCAGCAGTCAACGGACAGGGTACACCGGGGAGCTGTTTTTT. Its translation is CASSQRTGYTGELFF.

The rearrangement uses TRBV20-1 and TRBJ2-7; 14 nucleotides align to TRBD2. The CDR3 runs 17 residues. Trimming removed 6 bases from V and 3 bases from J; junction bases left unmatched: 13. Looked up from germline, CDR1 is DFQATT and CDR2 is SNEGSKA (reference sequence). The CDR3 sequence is CSASSGTSGSNVYEQYF. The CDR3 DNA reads TGCAGTGCGTCCTCCGGGACTAGCGGGAGCAACGTCTACGAGCAGTACTTC.

In nucleotides, the CDR3 is TGTGCCAGCAGCTTACCGACCCCCTCCTACGAGCAGTACTTC. Translation gives CASSLPTPSYEQYF. The rearrangement uses TRBV7-9 and TRBJ2-7, with unresolved D. The V end lost 2 bases, the J end lost 0 bases, and 8 bases lay between the germline ends. There are 14 residues in the CDR3. Per germline, CDR1 SEHNR and CDR2 FQNEAQ (reference sequence).

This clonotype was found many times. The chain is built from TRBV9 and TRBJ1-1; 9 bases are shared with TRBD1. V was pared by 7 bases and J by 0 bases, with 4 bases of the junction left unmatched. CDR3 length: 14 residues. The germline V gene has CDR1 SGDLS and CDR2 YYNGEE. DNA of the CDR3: TGTGCCAGCGGTGGGACAGGGATGAACACTGAAGCTTTCTTT. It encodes CASGGTGMNTEAFF.

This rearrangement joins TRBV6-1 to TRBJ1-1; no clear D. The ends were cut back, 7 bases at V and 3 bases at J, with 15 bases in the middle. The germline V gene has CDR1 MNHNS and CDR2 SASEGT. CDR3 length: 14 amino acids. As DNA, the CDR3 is TGTGCCAGCACCCTCCGGGCCGGGGACACTGAAGCTTTCTTT. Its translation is CASTLRAGDTEAFF.